These 27 T cell receptor beta chains originate from one sample sequenced in a study of T cell changes during pregnancy in multiple sclerosis. Repertoires were generated with immunoSEQ multiplex PCR, while TCRdb's copy carries only in-frame clones and drops some. The sample gives about 38,000 clones, more than 85% of which show up once; 6.5% to 9.5% is in the top ten. Sequencing was performed on CD8+ T cells from peripheral blood mononuclear cells, taken in the third trimester of pregnancy. These receptors were collected from a female donor with multiple sclerosis, enrolled in a pregnancy study.

V gene TRBV2 combines with J gene TRBJ2-3; 7 bases are a match to TRBD2. Germline-derived CDR1 and CDR2 are SNHLY and FYNNEI. The V segment lost 6 bases and the J segment 4 bases; nucleotides outside the gene matches: 7. The CDR3 is made up of 14 amino acids. The CDR3 nucleotides read TGTGCCAGCAGGGAAAGGACTAGTCCAGATACGCAGTATTTT. It yields the protein CASRERTSPDTQYF.

V and J are TRBV18 and TRBJ1-5; no clear D gene. The CDR3 loop spans 18 amino acids. CDR1 KGHSH and CDR2 LQKENI come from the germline V gene. Trimming cost V 3 bases and J 5 bases, with 23 bases left between them. The CDR3: CASSPGLAANLKDQPQHF. In DNA, the CDR3 is TGTGCCAGCTCACCCGGCTTAGCAGCCAACCTAAAGGATCAGCCCCAGCATTTT.

V usage is TRBV11-2 and J usage is TRBJ1-6; 7 bases are shared with TRBD1. V lost 4 bases, J lost 6 bases, and 9 bases stayed unmatched. This CDR3 contains 16 residues. Germline CDR1 is SGHAT and CDR2 is FQNNGV. The CDR3 loop is CASSSTGTEANSPLHF. The CDR3 DNA is TGTGCCAGCAGCTCAACCGGGACAGAAGCTAATTCACCCCTCCACTTT.

The V gene is TRBV9, the J gene TRBJ1-4; D ambiguous. The CDR3 loop spans 15 amino acids. Looked up from germline, CDR1 is SGDLS and CDR2 is YYNGEE. Between the trimmed V and J ends, which lost 5 bases and 2 bases, there was a span of 13 bases. CDR3 protein: CASSPTSGTNEKLFF. DNA for the CDR3: TGTGCCAGCAGTCCCACAAGTGGCACTAATGAAAAACTGTTTTTT.

V usage is TRBV29-1 and J usage is TRBJ1-2; no reliable D call. The V gene's germline CDR1 is SQVTM and CDR2 ANQGSEA. Trimming shortened V by 7 bases and J by 0 bases, and 12 bases separated the two germline ends. The CDR3 spans 13 residues. The CDR3 spells CSARVITNYGYTF. In DNA form, the CDR3 reads TGCAGCGCCCGCGTCATTACTAACTATGGCTACACCTTC.

V usage is TRBV6-6 and J usage is TRBJ1-4; TRBD1 matches at 7 bases. Trimming removed 2 bases from V and 8 bases from J; junction bases left unmatched: 8. Germline V gives CDR1 MNHNY, CDR2 SVGAGI (reference sequence). This CDR3 spans 15 amino acids. The CDR3 is CASSYDRGRREKLFF. The CDR3 DNA follows: TGTGCCAGCAGTTACGATAGGGGGCGACGGGAAAAACTGTTTTTT.

This clone occurred once. The rearrangement joins TRBV5-8 to TRBJ2-7; possible D gene TRBD1, 6 bases. Germline-derived CDR1 and CDR2 are SGHTS and YDEGEE. V gave up 0 bases and J gave up 6 bases, with 7 bases separating them. The CDR3 runs to 12 residues. This CDR3 reads CASSLGGLEQYF. The CDR3 region has the DNA TGTGCCAGCAGCTTGGGGGGGCTCGAGCAGTACTTC.

V gene TRBV30 combines with J gene TRBJ1-2; D might be TRBD1 (6 bases). Per germline, CDR1 GTSNPN and CDR2 SVGIG (reference sequence). V shed 7 bases and J shed 6 bases, with 15 bases lying between them. The CDR3 sequence is 12 residues long. The CDR3 DNA is TGTGCCTCGGACAGCGTTTCGGATGGCTACACCTTC. It specifies CASDSVSDGYTF.

CDR3 loop: CASSGGTINEQFF. The DNA for the CDR3 is TGTGCCAGCAGCGGGGGGACAATAAATGAGCAGTTCTTC. V gene TRBV2 combines with J gene TRBJ2-1, with TRBD2 as a possible D gene (7 bases). V lost 6 bases, J lost 7 bases, and 13 bases lay in between. Per the germline V gene, CDR1 is SNHLY and CDR2 is FYNNEI. The CDR3 is 13 residues long.

This clone has just one count. V and J are TRBV9 and TRBJ2-7; TRBD1 agrees at 10 bases. Germline CDR1 is SGDLS and CDR2 is YYNGEE. The CDR3 runs 14 residues. Trimming took 3 bases from V and 5 from J; bases not matched to a gene: 5. The CDR3 protein is CASSADRGPDEQYF. The CDR3 region has the DNA TGTGCCAGCAGCGCCGACAGGGGGCCGGACGAGCAGTACTTC.

The chain employs TRBV27 and TRBJ2-7; possible D gene TRBD2, 5 bases. The CDR3 runs to 14 residues. V was pared by 4 bases and J by 3 bases, with 13 bases between. Germline CDR1 MNHEY, CDR2 SMNVEV (reference sequence). The CDR3 nucleotides read TGTGCCAGCAGTTCCGGACTGGGGATCTACGAGCAGTACTTC. It yields the protein CASSSGLGIYEQYF.

The chain links TRBV9 to TRBJ2-5; 10 bases match TRBD1. The germline V gene encodes CDR1 SGDLS and CDR2 YYNGEE. The CDR3 extends over 15 amino acids. V lost 4 bases, J lost 4 bases, and 7 bases stayed unmatched. The CDR3, as DNA: TGTGCCAGCAGCTTGACAGGGGGCTTAGGAGAGACCCAGTACTTC. Its protein is CASSLTGGLGETQYF.

This chain connects TRBV9 to TRBJ2-1, with unresolved D. The CDR3 spans 14 residues. From germline, CDR1 is SGDLS and CDR2 YYNGEE. With 3 bases removed from V and 0 bases from J, the gap between germline ends came to 7 bases. As DNA, the CDR3 is TGTGCCAGCAGCGCAGGTAGCTCCTACAATGAGCAGTTCTTC. Amino acids: CASSAGSSYNEQFF.

The V call is TRBV18, the J call TRBJ2-3; 15 nucleotides agree with TRBD2. Looked up from germline, CDR1 is KGHSH and CDR2 is LQKENI. The ends lost 4 bases at V and 7 bases at J; junction bases unmatched: 12. The CDR3 loop spans 18 amino acids. CDR3 DNA sequence: TGTGCCAGCTCACAAGGACTAGCGGGGGGGCCAGCTCCTTATACGCAGTATTTT. Encoded protein: CASSQGLAGGPAPYTQYF.

The genes are TRBV19 and TRBJ2-3; 10 bases fit TRBD2. V trimming: 3 bases; J trimming: 4 bases; junction bases outside the gene matches: 7. The germline gives CDR1 LNHDA, CDR2 SQIVND (reference sequence). The CDR3 extends over 16 amino acids. DNA for the CDR3: TGTGCCAGTAGTATTAAGAGCGGGGGGGCTCCAGATACGCAGTATTTT. Translated: CASSIKSGGAPDTQYF.

The chain has TRBV19 and TRBJ2-2, with 8 positions matching TRBD2. Germline V gene sequence: CDR1 LNHDA, CDR2 SQIVND (reference sequence). Trimming at V came to 11 bases and at J to 7 bases, leaving 12 bases not matched to a gene. CDR3 size: 14 residues. Here the CDR3 reads CASSRGGGFGELFF. CDR3 bases: TGTGCCTCCTCTCGGGGGGGAGGGTTCGGGGAGCTGTTTTTT.

The rearrangement joins TRBV5-8 to TRBJ1-2; maybe TRBD1 (6 bases). Germline assignment: CDR1 SGHTS and CDR2 YDEGEE. This CDR3 region has 13 residues. Trimming shortened V by 3 bases and J by 4 bases, and 10 bases separated the two germline ends. The CDR3 DNA reads TGTGCCAGCAGCTCAGGGGTCGGCTATGGCTACACCTTC. Its translation: CASSSGVGYGYTF. Full variable domain (outside the CDR3, taken from reference TRBV5-8 and TRBJ1-2): EAGVTQSPTHLIKTRGQQATLRCSPISGHTSVYWYQQALGLGLQFLLWYDEGEERNRGNFPPRFSGRQFPNYSSELNVNALELEDSALYLCASSSGVGYGYTFGSGTRLTVV.

V gene TRBV7-9 combines with J gene TRBJ2-7; maybe TRBD1 (5 bases). CDR1 and CDR2 (germline): SEHNR, FQNEAQ (reference sequence). Trimming pared 7 bases from V and 7 bases from J, leaving 29 bases between. CDR3 length: 17 amino acids. Here the CDR3 DNA reads TGTGCCAGCACCAAAATCCTCACCACCCAAGGGGCTCCGGAGCAGTACTTC. As protein: CASTKILTTQGAPEQYF.

In its sample, this clone was seen once. The same CDR3 is also encoded by other DNA sequences in this sample. The V and J genes are TRBV19 and TRBJ2-7; D is perhaps TRBD1 (6 bases). Trimming took off 3 bases at V and 1 base at J, with 7 bases between the two ends. CDR3 length: 13 amino acids. CDR1 LNHDA and CDR2 SQIVND come from the germline V gene (reference sequence). DNA of the CDR3: TGTGCCAGTAGTATTGGACAGTCCTACGAGCAGTACTTC. This sequence encodes CASSIGQSYEQYF.

This clone has just one count. This chain links TRBV4-1 with TRBJ2-5; 11 bases align to TRBD2. With V trimmed by 3 bases and J by 4 bases, 4 bases remained unmatched. There are 15 residues in the CDR3. The germline V gene has CDR1 MGHRA and CDR2 YSYEKL. This chain's CDR3 is CASSHLTSGGETQYF. For the CDR3, the DNA is TGCGCCAGCAGCCATTTAACTAGCGGGGGAGAGACCCAGTACTTC.

The chain carries TRBV4-1 and TRBJ2-1, with D possibly TRBD1 on 5 matching bases. V was cut by 2 bases and J by 9 bases, with 8 bases left in between. The CDR3 is made up of 12 amino acids. Germline V CDR1 and CDR2: MGHRA, YSYEKL. CDR3 coding DNA: TGCGCCAGCAGCCAAAGGGGTCTTGAGCAGTTCTTC. This codes for CASSQRGLEQFF.

This chain joins TRBV4-1 and TRBJ2-7, with a weak D call TRBD2 (5 bases). Trimming cost V 1 base and J 6 bases, with 7 bases left between them. This CDR3 spans 12 amino acids. Germline CDR1 MGHRA, CDR2 YSYEKL. Here the CDR3 reads CASSQAGGEQYF. The CDR3 coding sequence is TGCGCCAGCAGCCAAGCTGGAGGCGAGCAGTACTTC.

The chain links TRBV2 to TRBJ2-7, with TRBD1 matching 8 bases. The CDR3 sequence is 14 residues long. CDR1 SNHLY and CDR2 FYNNEI come from the germline V gene. V trimming: 4 bases; J trimming: 3 bases; junction bases outside the gene matches: 5. The chain's CDR3 is CASSGTGLSYEQYF. As DNA, the CDR3 is TGTGCCAGCAGTGGGACAGGGCTGAGCTACGAGCAGTACTTC.

This clone has only one observation. V and J are TRBV23-1 and TRBJ2-4; possible D gene TRBD2, 6 bases. TRBV23-1 qualifies as an ORF whose function is uncertain. The CDR3 runs to 20 residues. V was pared by 4 bases and J by 1 base, with 26 bases between. The CDR3 DNA is TGCGCCAGCAGTCCCAATTGCCGCGGGGCGGGCTCTAGGGCCAAAAACATTCAGTACTTC. This codes for CASSPNCRGAGSRAKNIQYF.

As regards this clone: The junction does not match germline at one end; this may be a read error. The chain joins TRBV19 to TRBJ1-1, with TRBD1 identical over 9 bases. The CDR3 runs to 14 residues. Germline V gene sequence: CDR1 LNHDA, CDR2 SQIVND (reference sequence). CDR3 nucleotide sequence: TGTGCCAGTAGTGACCGGGACAGGGATGCTGAGGCTTTCTTT. Translation: CASSDRDRDAEAFF.

This clone was seen only once. The rearrangement uses TRBV6-5 and TRBJ2-5; a weak D match, TRBD1 (5 bases). The CDR3 is made up of 13 amino acids. Germline V gene data show CDR1 as MNHEY and CDR2 as SVGAGI. Trimming removed 3 bases at V and 4 bases at J, with 9 bases between. In DNA, the CDR3 is TGTGCCAGCAGTTATGGGCAGGGAGAGACCCAGTACTTC. As protein: CASSYGQGETQYF.

The chain carries TRBV2 and TRBJ2-7, with TRBD1 as a possible D gene (5 bases). Germline V gene lookup returns CDR1 SNHLY and CDR2 FYNNEI. The V end was cut by 1 base, the J end by 4 bases, with 11 bases between. The CDR3 has 14 residues. The CDR3 loop is CASSEDIRDYEQYF. In DNA form, the CDR3 reads TGTGCCAGCAGTGAAGATATCAGGGATTACGAGCAGTACTTC.